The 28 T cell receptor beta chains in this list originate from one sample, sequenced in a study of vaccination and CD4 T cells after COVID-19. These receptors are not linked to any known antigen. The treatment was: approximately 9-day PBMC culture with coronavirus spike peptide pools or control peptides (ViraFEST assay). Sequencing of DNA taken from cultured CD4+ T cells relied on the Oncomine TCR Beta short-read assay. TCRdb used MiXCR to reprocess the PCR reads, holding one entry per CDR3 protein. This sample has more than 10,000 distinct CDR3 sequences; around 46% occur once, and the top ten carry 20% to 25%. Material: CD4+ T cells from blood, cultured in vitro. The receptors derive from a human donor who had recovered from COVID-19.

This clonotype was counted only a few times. The CDR3 DNA reads as TGTGCCAGCGGGTCCAGGGTCTTGGACGAGCAGTACTTC. Translating gives CASGSRVLDEQYF. This chain links TRBV7-2 with TRBJ2-7; a weak D match, TRBD1 (5 bases). Germline V CDR1 and CDR2: SGHTA, FQGNSA. The CDR3 has 13 amino acids. Trimming removed 8 bases from V and 5 bases from J, with 16 bases in between. The whole variable domain, filled in from reference TRBV7-2 and TRBJ2-7, reads GAGVSQSPSNKVTEKGKDVELRCDPISGHTALYWYRQSLGQGLEFLIYFQGNSAPDKSGLPSDRFSAERTGGSVSTLTIQRTQQEDSAVYLCASGSRVLDEQYFGPGTRLTVT.

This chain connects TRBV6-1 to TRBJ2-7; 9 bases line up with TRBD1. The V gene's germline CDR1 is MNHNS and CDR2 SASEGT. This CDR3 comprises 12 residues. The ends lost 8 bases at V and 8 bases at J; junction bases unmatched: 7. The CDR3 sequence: CASRGQGDKQYF. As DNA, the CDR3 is TGTGCCAGCCGGGGACAGGGAGATAAGCAGTACTTC.

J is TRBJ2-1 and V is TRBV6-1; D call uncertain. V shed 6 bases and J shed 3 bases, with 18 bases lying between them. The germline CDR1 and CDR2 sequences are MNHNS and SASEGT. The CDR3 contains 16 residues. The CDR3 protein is CASSAIVIAVYNEQFF. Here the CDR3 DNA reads TGTGCCAGCAGCGCGATAGTGATCGCAGTCTACAATGAGCAGTTCTTC.

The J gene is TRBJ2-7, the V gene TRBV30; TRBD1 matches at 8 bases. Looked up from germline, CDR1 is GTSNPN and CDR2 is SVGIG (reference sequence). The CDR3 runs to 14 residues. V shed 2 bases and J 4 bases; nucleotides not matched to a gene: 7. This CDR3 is CAWSKTGDQYEQYF. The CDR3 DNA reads TGTGCCTGGAGTAAGACAGGGGATCAATACGAGCAGTACTTC.

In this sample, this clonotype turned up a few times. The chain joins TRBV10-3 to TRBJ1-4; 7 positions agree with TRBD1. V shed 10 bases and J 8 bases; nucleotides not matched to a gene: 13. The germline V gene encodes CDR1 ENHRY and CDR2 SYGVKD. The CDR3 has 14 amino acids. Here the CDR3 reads CATRQGFGGEKLFF. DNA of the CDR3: TGTGCCACCCGACAGGGATTTGGGGGAGAAAAACTGTTTTTT.

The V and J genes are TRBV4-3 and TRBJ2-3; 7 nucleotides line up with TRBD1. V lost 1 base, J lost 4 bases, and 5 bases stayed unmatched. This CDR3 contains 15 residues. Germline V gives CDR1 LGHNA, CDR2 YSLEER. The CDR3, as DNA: TGCGCCAGCAGCCAAGCCACAGGGGTCGCAGATACGCAGTATTTT. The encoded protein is CASSQATGVADTQYF.

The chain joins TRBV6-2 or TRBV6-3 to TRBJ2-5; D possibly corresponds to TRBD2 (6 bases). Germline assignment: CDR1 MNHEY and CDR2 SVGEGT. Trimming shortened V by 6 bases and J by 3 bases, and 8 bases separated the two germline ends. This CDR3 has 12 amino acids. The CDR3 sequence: CASSQREETQYF. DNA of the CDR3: TGTGCCAGCAGCCAGCGGGAAGAGACCCAGTACTTC.

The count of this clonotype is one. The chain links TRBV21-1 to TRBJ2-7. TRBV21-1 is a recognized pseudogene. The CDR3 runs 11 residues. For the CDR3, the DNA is TGTGCCAGCAGCGGACCGCCCGAGCAGTACTTC. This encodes CASSGPPEQYF.

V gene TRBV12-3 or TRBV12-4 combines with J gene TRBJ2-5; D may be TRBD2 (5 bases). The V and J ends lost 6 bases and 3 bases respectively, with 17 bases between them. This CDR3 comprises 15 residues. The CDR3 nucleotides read TGTGCCAGCAGCTCTTCACTAGTATCGAAAGAGACCCAGTACTTC. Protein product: CASSSSLVSKETQYF.

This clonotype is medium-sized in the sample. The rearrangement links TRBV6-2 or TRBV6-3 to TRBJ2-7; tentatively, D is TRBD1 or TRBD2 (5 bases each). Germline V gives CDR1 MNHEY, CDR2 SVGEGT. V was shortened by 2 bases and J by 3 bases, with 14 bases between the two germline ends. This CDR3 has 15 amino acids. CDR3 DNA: TGTGCCAGCAGTTACCGGGGTACAGGTGGCTACGAGCAGTACTTC. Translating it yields CASSYRGTGGYEQYF.

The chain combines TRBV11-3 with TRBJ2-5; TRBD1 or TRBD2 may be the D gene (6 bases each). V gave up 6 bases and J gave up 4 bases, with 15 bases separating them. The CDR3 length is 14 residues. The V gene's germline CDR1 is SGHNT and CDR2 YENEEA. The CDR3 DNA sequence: TGTGCCAGCAGGACTAGTATCAGGGGAGAGACCCAGTACTTC. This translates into CASRTSIRGETQYF.

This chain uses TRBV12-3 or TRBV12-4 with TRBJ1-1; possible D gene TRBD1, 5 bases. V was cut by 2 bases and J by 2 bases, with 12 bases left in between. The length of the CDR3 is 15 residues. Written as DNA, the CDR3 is TGTGCCAGCAGTTTACGGGTCAGGGTTAACACTGAAGCTTTCTTT. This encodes CASSLRVRVNTEAFF.

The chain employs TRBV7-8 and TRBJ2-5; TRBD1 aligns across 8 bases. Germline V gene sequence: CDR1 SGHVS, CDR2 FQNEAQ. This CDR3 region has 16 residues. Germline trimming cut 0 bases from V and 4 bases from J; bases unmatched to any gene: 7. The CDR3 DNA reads TGTGCCAGCAGCTTAGCTTATGGACAGGGTAGAGAGACCCAGTACTTC. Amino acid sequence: CASSLAYGQGRETQYF.

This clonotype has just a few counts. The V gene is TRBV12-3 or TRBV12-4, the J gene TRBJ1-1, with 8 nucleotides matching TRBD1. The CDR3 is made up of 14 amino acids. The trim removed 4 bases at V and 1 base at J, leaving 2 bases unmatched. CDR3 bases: TGTGCCAGCAGTTCGGGACAGGCGAACACTGAAGCTTTCTTT. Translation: CASSSGQANTEAFF.

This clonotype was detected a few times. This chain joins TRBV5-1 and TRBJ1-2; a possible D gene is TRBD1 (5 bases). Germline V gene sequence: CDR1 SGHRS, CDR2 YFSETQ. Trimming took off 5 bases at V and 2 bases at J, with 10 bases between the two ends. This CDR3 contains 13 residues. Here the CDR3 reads CASRAGVNYGYTF. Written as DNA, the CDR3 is TGCGCCAGCAGGGCGGGGGTAAACTATGGCTACACCTTC.

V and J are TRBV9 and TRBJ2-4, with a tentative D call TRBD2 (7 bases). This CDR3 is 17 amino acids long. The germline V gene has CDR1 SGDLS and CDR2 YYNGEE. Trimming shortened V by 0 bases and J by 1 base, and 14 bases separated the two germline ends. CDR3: CASSVAGGALAKNIQYF. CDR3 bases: TGTGCCAGCAGCGTAGCTGGGGGGGCCTTGGCCAAAAACATTCAGTACTTC.

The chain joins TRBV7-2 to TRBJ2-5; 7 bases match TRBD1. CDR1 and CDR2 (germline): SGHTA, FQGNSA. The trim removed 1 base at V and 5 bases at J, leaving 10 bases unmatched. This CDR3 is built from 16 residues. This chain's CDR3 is CASSLGVGTAVETQYF. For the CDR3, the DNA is TGTGCCAGCAGCTTAGGGGTAGGGACAGCAGTCGAGACCCAGTACTTC.

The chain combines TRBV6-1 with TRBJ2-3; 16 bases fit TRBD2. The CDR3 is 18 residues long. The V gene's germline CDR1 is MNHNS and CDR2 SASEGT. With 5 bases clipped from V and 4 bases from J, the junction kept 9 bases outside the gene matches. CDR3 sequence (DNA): TGTGCCAGCAGTCCCGGGACTAGCGGGGGGGCACCCGCAGATACGCAGTATTTT. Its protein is CASSPGTSGGAPADTQYF.

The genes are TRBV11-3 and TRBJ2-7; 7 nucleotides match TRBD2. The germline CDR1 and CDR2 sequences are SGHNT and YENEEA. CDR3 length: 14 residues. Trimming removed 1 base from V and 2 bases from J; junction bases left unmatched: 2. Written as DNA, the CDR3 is TGTGCCAGCAGCTTAGGGGAGGGACCCTACGAGCAGTACTTC. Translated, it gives CASSLGEGPYEQYF.

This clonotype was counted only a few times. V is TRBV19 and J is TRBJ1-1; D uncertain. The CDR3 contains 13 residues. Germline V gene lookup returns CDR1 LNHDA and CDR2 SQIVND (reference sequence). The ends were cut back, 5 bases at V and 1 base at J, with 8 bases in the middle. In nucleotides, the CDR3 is TGTGCCAGTAGTCCCGACGGGAACACTGAAGCTTTCTTT. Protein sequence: CASSPDGNTEAFF.

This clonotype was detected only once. CDR3 DNA: TGTGCCAGTAGTATCCCGACAGGGACGAACACCGGGGAGCTGTTTTTT. This translates into CASSIPTGTNTGELFF. V usage is TRBV19 and J usage is TRBJ2-2; 7 positions agree with TRBD1. J was trimmed by 0 bases and V by 3 bases; bases with no gene match: 4. The germline V gene encodes CDR1 LNHDA and CDR2 SQIVND (reference sequence). The CDR3 runs 16 residues. Filled out from reference TRBV19 and TRBJ2-2, the complete variable domain reads DGGITQSPKYLFRKEGQNVTLSCEQNLNHDAMYWYRQDPGQGLRLIYYSQIVNDFQKGDIAEGYSVSREKKESFPLTVTSAQKNPTAFYLCASSIPTGTNTGELFFGEGSRLTVL.

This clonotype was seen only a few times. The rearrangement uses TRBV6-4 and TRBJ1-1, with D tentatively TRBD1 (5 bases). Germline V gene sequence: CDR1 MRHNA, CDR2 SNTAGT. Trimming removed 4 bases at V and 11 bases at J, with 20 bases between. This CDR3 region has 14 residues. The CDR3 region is CASSAPSHRTYAFF. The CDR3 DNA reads TGTGCCAGCAGTGCTCCTTCCCACAGGACCTATGCTTTCTTT.

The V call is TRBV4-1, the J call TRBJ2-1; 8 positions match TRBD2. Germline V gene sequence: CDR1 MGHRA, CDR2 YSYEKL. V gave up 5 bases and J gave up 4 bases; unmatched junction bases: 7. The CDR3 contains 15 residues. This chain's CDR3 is CASSFAGGPYNEQFF. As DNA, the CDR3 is TGCGCCAGCAGCTTCGCGGGGGGCCCATACAATGAGCAGTTCTTC.

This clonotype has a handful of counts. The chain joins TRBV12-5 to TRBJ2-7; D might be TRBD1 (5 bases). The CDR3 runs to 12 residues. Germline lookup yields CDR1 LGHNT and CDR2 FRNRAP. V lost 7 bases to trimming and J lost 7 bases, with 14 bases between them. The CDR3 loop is CASEGPRVEQYF. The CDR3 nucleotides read TGTGCTAGTGAGGGGCCCCGAGTGGAGCAGTACTTC.

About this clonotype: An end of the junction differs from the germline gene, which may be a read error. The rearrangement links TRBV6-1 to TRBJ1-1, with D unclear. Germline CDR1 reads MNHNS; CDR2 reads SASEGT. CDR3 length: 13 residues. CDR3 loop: CAISQVRNTEAFF. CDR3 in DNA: TGTGCCATCAGTCAGGTCCGGAACACTGAAGCTTTCTTT.

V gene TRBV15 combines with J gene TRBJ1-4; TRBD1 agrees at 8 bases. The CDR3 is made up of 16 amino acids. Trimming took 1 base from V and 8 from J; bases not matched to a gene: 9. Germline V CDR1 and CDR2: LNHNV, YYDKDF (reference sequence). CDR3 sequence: CATSRVYGTGGEKLFF. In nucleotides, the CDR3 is TGTGCCACCAGCAGAGTTTACGGGACAGGCGGCGAAAAACTGTTTTTT.

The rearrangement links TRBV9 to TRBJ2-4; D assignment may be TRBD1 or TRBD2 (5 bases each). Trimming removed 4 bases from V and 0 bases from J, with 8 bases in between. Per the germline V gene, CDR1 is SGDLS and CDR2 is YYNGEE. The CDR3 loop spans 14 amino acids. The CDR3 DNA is TGTGCCAGCAGCCCCGGGACAGCCAAAAACATTCAGTACTTC. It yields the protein CASSPGTAKNIQYF.

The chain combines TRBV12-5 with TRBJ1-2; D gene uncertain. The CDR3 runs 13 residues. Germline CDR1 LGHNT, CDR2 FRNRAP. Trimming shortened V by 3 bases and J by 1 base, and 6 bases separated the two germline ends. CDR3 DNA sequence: TGTGCTAGTGGTTTCGACGGTAACTATGGCTACACCTTC. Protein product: CASGFDGNYGYTF. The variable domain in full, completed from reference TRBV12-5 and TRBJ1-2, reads DARVTQTPRHKVTEMGQEVTMRCQPILGHNTVFWYRQTMMQGLELLAYFRNRAPLDDSGMPKDRFSAEMPDATLATLKIQPSEPRDSAVYFCASGFDGNYGYTFGSGTRLTVV.